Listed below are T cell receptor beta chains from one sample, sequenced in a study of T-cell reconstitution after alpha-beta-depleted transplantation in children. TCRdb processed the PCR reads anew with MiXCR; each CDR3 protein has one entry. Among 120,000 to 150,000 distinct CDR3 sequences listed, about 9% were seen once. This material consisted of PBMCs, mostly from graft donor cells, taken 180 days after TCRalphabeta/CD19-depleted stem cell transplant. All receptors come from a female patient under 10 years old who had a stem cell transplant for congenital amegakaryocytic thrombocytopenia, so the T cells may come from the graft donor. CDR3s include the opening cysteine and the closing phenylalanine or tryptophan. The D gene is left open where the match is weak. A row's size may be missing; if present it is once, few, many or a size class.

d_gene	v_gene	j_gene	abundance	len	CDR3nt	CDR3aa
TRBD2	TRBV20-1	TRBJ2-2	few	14	TGCAGTGCAGCCGGGACTAGATATTCCGGGGAGCTGTTTTTT	CSAAGTRYSGELFF
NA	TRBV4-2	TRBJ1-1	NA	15	TGTGCCAGCAGCCAAGGCTTAGGGTATAACACTGAAGCTTTCTTT	CASSQGLGYNTEAFF
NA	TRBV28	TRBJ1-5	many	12	TGTGCCAGCACCCATAGCAATCAGCCCCAGCATTTT	CASTHSNQPQHF
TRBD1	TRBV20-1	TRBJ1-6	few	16	TGCAGTGCTAGAGTTGAGACGGGGACAGGGAATTCACCCCTCCACTTT	CSARVETGTGNSPLHF
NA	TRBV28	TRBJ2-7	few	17	TGTGCCAGCAGTTATCGCTTAGGGGTCAGGGGAACCTACGAGCAGTACTTC	CASSYRLGVRGTYEQYF
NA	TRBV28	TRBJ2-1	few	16	TGTGCCAGCAGAGAGGGCTCGCTTAAGGACTACAATGAGCAGTTCTTC	CASREGSLKDYNEQFF
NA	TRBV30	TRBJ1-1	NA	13	TGTGCCTGGAGTAGGGCAAGGGGCGTCGGAGCTTTCTTT	CAWSRARGVGAFF
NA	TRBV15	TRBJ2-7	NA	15	TGTGCCACCAGCAGAGAACCGAGCGGAGGCTACGAGCAGTACTTC	CATSREPSGGYEQYF
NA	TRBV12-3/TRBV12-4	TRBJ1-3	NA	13	TGTGCCAGCAGTTTTGGCAAGTCAAACACCATATATTTT	CASSFGKSNTIYF
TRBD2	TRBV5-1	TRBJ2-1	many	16	TGCGCCAGCAGCTTGAAAGAGGCGGGAGTCTACAATGAGCAGTTCTTC	CASSLKEAGVYNEQFF
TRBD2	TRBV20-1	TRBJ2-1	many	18	TGCAGTGCTACTACCGGGACTAGCGGGAGCTGGTCCTACAATGAGCAGTTCTTC	CSATTGTSGSWSYNEQFF
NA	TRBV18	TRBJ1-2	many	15	TGTGCCAGCTCACTTGGTGCCGCACAGCCCTATGGCTACACCTTC	CASSLGAAQPYGYTF
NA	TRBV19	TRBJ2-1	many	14	TGTGCCAGTAGTAAACAAGGGAGTCACGATGAGCAGTTCTTC	CASSKQGSHDEQFF
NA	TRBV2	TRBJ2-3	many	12	TGTGCCAGCAGTTATTTCGCAGATACGCAGTATTTT	CASSYFADTQYF
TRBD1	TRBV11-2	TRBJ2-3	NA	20	TGTGCCAGCCACAATCTAAGGGACAGGGGGCCAGACGGAAGCACAGATACGCAGTATTTT	CASHNLRDRGPDGSTDTQYF
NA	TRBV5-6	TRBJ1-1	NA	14	TGTGCCAGCAGCGGAGCGACAGAGGACACTGAAGCTTTCTTT	CASSGATEDTEAFF
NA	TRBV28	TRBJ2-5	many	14	TGTGCCAGCAGTTTAAATGGCCCGCAAGAGACCCAGTACTTC	CASSLNGPQETQYF
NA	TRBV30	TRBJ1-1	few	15	TGTGCCTGGAGTCGGTCAGGCCCCATGAACACTGAAGCTTTCTTT	CAWSRSGPMNTEAFF
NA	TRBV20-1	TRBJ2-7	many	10	TGCAGTGCCCCCCGAAACGAGCAGTACTTC	CSAPRNEQYF
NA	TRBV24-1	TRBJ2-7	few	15	TGTGCCACCAGGACTGGTGGGGCCGGGGTGGGCGAGCAGTACTTC	CATRTGGAGVGEQYF
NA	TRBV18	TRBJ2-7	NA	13	TGTGCCAGCTCACCTCAGAAGACCTACGAGCAGTACTTC	CASSPQKTYEQYF
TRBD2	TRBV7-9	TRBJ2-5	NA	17	TGTGCCAGCAGCTCGGGACTAGCGGGAGGCAAGGCTGAGACCCAGTACTTC	CASSSGLAGGKAETQYF
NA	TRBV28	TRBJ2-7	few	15	TGTGCCAGCAGGTTTCAGGGGGGGCGCGCCTACGAGCAGTACTTC	CASRFQGGRAYEQYF
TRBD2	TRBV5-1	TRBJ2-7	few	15	TGCGCCAGCAGGTCGGGACTAGCGGGAAACTACGAGCAGTACTTC	CASRSGLAGNYEQYF
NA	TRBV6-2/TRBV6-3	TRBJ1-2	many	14	TGTGCCAGCAGTTACCAGACGTATAACTATGGCTACACCTTC	CASSYQTYNYGYTF
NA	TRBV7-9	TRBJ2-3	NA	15	TGTGCCAGCAGCTTAAAGTGGGCCATCACAGATACGCAGTATTTT	CASSLKWAITDTQYF
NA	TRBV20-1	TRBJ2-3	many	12	TGCAGTGCTCTCAGGGATTACGATACGCAGTATTTT	CSALRDYDTQYF
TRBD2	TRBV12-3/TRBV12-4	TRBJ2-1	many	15	TGTGCCAGCAGCCAAGGACTAGCGGGCGACAATGAGCAGTTCTTC	CASSQGLAGDNEQFF
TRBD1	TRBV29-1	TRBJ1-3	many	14	TGCAGCGTTGGGGACAGGAGCTCTGGAAACACCATATATTTT	CSVGDRSSGNTIYF
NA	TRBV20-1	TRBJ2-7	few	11	TGCAGTGCTTCACGACAGTGCGAGCAGTACTTC	CSASRQCEQYF
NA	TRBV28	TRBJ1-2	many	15	TGTGCCAGCAGTCAAGGGCCTCCAAGGGGCTATGGCTACACCTTC	CASSQGPPRGYGYTF
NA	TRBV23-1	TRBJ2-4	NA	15	TGCGCCAGCAGTCATGAGGGGCTAGCCAAAAACATTCAGTACTTC	CASSHEGLAKNIQYF
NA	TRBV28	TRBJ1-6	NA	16	TGTGCCAGCAGTCCCGCGGGACATCCCCTCGGTTCACACCTCCACTTT	CASSPAGHPLGSHLHF
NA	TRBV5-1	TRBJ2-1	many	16	TGCGCCAGCAGCTTGGTTCCGGGGGTGAGAAACAATGAGCAGTTCTTC	CASSLVPGVRNNEQFF
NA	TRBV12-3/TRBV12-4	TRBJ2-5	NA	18	TGTGCCAGCAGTCTGGGGGCGTGGGTAACTTTCGAAAAAGAGACCCAGTACTTC	CASSLGAWVTFEKETQYF
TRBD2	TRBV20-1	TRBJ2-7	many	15	TGCAGTGCTAGAGTCCTAGGGACTAGCGGATACGAGCAGTACTTC	CSARVLGTSGYEQYF
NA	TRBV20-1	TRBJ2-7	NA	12	TGCAGTGCTAGCCCAAGGACCTACGAGCAGTACTTC	CSASPRTYEQYF
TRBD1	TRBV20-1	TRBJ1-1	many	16	TGCAGTGCTAGGCCCGGGACAGGGGTTGGTAACACTGAAGCTTTCTTT	CSARPGTGVGNTEAFF
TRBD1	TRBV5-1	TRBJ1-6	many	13	TGCGCCAGCCGGACAGGATTTAATTCACCCCTCCACTTT	CASRTGFNSPLHF
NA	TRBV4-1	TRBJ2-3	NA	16	TGCGCCAGCAGCCAGAGACCGGGACTCCTCCCAGATACGCAGTATTTT	CASSQRPGLLPDTQYF
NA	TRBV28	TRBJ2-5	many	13	TGTGCCAGCAGTCTAGGTATCAACGTGATGGAGTACTTC	CASSLGINVMEYF